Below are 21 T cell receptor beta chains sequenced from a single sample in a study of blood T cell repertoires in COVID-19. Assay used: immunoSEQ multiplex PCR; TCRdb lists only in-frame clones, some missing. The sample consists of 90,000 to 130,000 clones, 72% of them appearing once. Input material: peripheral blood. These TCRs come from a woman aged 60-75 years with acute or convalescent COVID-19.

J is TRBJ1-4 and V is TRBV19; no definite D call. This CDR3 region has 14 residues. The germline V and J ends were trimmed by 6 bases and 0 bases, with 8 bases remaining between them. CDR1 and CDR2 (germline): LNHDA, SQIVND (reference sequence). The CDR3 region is CASRTPATNEKLFF. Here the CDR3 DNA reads TGTGCCAGTAGGACACCTGCAACTAATGAAAAACTGTTTTTT.

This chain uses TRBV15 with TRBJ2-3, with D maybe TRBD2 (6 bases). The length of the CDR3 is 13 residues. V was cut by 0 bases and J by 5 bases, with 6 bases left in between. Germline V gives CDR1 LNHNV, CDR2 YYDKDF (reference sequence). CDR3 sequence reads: CATSREEGDTQYF. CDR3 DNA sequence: TGTGCCACCAGCAGAGAGGAGGGAGATACGCAGTATTTT.

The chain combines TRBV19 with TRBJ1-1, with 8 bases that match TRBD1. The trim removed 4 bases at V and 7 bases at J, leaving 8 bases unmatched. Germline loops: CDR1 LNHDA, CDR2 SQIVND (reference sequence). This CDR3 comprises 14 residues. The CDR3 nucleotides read TGTGCCAGTAGTAGAGGGGACAGGCGGGTTGAAGCTTTCTTT. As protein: CASSRGDRRVEAFF.

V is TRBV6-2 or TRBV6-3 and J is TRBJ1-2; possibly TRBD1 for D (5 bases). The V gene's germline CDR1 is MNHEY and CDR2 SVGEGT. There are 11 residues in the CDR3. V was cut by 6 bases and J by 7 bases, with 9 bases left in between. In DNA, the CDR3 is TGTGCCAGCAGCGGGGGAGGTGGCTACACCTTC. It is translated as CASSGGGGYTF.

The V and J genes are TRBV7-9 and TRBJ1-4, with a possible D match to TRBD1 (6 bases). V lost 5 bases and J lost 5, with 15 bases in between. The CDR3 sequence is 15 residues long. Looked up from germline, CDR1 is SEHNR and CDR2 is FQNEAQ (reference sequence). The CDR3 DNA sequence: TGTGCCAGCAGCAACCAGGACAGACCCAATGAAAAACTGTTTTTT. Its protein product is CASSNQDRPNEKLFF.

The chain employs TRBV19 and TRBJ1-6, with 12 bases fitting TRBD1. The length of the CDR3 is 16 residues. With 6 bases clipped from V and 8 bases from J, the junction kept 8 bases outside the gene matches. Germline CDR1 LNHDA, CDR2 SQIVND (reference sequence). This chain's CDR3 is CASRRGTGGPDSPLHF. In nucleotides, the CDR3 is TGTGCCAGTAGGAGGGGGACAGGGGGCCCGGATTCACCCCTCCACTTT.

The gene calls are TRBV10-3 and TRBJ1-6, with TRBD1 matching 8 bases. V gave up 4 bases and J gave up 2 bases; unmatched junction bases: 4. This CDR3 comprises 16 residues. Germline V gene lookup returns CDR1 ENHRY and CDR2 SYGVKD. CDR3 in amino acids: CAISAGGATYNSPLHF. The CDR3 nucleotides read TGTGCCATCAGTGCAGGGGGCGCGACCTATAATTCACCCCTCCACTTT.

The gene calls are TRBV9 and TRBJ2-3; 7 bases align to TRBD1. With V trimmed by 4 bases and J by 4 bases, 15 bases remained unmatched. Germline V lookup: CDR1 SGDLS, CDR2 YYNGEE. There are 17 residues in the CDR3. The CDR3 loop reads CASSPHQTGSIPDTQYF. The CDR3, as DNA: TGTGCCAGCAGCCCTCACCAGACAGGGTCTATCCCAGATACGCAGTATTTT.

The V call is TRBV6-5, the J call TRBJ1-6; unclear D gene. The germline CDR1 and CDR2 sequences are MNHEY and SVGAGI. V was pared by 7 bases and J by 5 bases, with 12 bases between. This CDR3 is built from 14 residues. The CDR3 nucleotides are TGTGCCAGCAAGGTTCAGGAAAATAATTCACCCCTCCACTTT. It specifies CASKVQENNSPLHF.

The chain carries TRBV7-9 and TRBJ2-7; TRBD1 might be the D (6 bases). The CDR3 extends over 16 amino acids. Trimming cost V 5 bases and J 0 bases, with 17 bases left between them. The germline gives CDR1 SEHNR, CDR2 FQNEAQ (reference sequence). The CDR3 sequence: CASSTYPRTASYEQYF. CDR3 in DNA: TGTGCCAGCAGCACTTATCCGCGGACAGCCTCCTACGAGCAGTACTTC.

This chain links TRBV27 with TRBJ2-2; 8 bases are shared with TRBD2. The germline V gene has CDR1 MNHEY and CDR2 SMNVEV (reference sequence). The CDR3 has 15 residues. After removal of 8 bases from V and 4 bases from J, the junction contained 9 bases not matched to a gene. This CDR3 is CASSSGREITGELFF. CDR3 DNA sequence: TGTGCCAGCTCCTCCGGGAGGGAAATCACCGGGGAGCTGTTTTTT.

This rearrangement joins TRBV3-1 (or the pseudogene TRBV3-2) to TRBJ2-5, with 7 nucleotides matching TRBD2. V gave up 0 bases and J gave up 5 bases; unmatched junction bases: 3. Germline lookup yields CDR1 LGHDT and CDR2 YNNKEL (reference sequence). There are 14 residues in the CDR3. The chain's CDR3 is CASSQDLGGETQYF. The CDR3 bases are TGTGCCAGCAGCCAAGATCTGGGGGGGGAGACCCAGTACTTC.

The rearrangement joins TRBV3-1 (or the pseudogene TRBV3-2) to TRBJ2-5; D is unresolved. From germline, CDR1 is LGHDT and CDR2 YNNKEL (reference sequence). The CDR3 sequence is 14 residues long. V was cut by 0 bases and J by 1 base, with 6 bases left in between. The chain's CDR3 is CASSQDTRQETQYF. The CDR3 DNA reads TGTGCCAGCAGCCAAGATACGCGCCAAGAGACCCAGTACTTC.

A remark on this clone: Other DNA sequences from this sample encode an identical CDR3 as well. The CDR3: CASSPADRGYGYTF. The CDR3 coding sequence is TGTGCCAGCTCACCCGCAGACAGGGGTTATGGCTACACCTTC. V and J are TRBV18 and TRBJ1-2; 8 bases are shared with TRBD1. Trimming at V came to 3 bases and at J to 5 bases, leaving 5 bases not matched to a gene. CDR3 length equals 14 residues. CDR1 and CDR2 from the germline V gene are KGHSH and LQKENI.

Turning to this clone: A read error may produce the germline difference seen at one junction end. Written as DNA, the CDR3 is TGCAGTGCTAGACCTTACAACTTC. Translation gives CSARPYNF. The chain recombines TRBV20-1 with TRBJ2-5; the D is unclear. Germline CDR1 reads DFQATT; CDR2 reads SNEGSKA (reference sequence). The CDR3 length is 8 residues.

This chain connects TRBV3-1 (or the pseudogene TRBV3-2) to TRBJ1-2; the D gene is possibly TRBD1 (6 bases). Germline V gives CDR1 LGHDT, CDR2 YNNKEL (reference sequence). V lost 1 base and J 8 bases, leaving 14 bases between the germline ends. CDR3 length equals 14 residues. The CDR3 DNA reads TGTGCCAGCAGCCAAGCCATCCGGGGGGGCGGCTACACCTTC. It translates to CASSQAIRGGGYTF.

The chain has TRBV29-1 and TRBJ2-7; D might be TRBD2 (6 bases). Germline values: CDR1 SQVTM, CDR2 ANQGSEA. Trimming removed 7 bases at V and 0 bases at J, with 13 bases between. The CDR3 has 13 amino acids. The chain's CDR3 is CSGVRGSSYEQYF. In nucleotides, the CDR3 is TGCAGCGGGGTGCGGGGTTCCTCCTACGAGCAGTACTTC.

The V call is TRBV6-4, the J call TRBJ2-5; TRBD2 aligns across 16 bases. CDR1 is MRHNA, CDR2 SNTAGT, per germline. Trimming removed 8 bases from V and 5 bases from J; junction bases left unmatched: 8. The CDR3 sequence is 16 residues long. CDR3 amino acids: CASSGLAGGPRETQYF. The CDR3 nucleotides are TGTGCCAGCTCGGGACTAGCGGGGGGGCCGCGGGAGACCCAGTACTTC.

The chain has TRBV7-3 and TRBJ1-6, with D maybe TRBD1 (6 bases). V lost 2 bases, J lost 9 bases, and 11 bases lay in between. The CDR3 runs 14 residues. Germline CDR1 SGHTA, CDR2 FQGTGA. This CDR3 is CASSLGGASSPLHF. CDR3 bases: TGTGCCAGCAGCTTAGGGGGGGCAAGTTCACCCCTCCACTTT.

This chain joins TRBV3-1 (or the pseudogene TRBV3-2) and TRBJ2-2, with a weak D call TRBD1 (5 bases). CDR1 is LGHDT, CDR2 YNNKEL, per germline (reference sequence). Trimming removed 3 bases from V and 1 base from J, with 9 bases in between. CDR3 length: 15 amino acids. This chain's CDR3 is CASSQRQKNTGELFF. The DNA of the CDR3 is TGTGCCAGCAGCCAGAGACAGAAGAACACCGGGGAGCTGTTTTTT.

CDR3 in DNA: TGTGCCAGCAGTTATGGAGCACCTAGCACAGATACGCAGTATTTT. Translated, it gives CASSYGAPSTDTQYF. The J gene is TRBJ2-3, the V gene TRBV6-2 or TRBV6-3; unclear D gene. The CDR3 has 15 residues. Germline assignment: CDR1 MNHEY and CDR2 SVGEGT. V lost 3 bases, J lost 0 bases, and 10 bases lay in between.